One TCR beta chain is described in this entry. What it recognizes is unknown. CDR1 SNHLY and CDR2 FYNNEI come from the germline V gene. V dropped 0 bases and J dropped 1; count of bases not matched to a gene: 8. This CDR3 has 19 amino acids. Researchers ran the PCR with 60 Vbeta and 13 Jbeta primers. Measured with immunoSEQ multiplex PCR; TCRdb has only the in-frame clones, and not every one. The repertoire shows 35,000 to 45,000 clones; the top ten hold around 3.2%. This entry belongs to a study of cytomegalovirus exposure and HLA in healthy donors. Notes on the study in general: Several V segments, TRBV6-2 and TRBV6-3 among them, could not be told apart and were dropped. Immune exposure information available was restricted to CMV serostatus. An assumption of roughly uniform sequencing depth across donors underlay the presence/absence analyses. In an earlier analysis, in some 600 donors, most V segments appeared productive either ~90% or ~30% of the time.

The receptor comes from a woman in her 30s in good health and CMV-seropositive. The sequenced sample consisted of PBMCs. This chain joins TRBV2 and TRBJ2-1, with 11 bases matching TRBD2. This chain's CDR3 is CASSEALRLAGMSYNEQFF. CDR3 sequence (DNA): TGTGCCAGCAGTGAAGCGCTTCGACTAGCGGGGATGTCCTACAATGAGCAGTTCTTC.